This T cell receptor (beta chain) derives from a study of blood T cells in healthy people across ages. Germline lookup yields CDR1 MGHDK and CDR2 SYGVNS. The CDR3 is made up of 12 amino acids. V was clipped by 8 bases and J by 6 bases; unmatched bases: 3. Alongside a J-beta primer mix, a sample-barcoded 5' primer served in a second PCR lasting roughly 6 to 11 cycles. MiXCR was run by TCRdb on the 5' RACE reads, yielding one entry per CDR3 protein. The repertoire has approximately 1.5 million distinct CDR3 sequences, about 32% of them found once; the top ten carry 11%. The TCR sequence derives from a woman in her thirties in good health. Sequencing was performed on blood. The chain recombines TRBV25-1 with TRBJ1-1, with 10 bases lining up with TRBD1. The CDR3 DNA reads TGTGCCAGCGGAGACAGGGGGCCTGAAGCTTTCTTT. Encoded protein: CASGDRGPEAFF.